This section outlines one T cell receptor beta chain sequence together with its context. This record comes from a study of cytomegalovirus exposure and HLA in healthy donors. 60 Vbeta and 13 Jbeta primers were used in PCR. Profiled with immunoSEQ multiplex PCR; TCRdb holds only in-frame clones, not every one. The top ten clones hold about 0.2% of a sample with 210,000 or so clones, over 75% of them seen once. This CDR3 spans 14 amino acids. Trimming left V 2 bases short and J 2 bases short, with 9 bases between. Germline V gives CDR1 SGDLS, CDR2 YYNGEE. V is TRBV9 and J is TRBJ2-3, with D maybe TRBD2 (6 bases). This TCR came from a girl aged 2 to 10 in good health and CMV-seronegative. Sequenced input: PBMCs. The CDR3 loop is CASSVDYTTDTQYF. CDR3 coding DNA: TGTGCCAGCAGCGTGGACTATACCACAGATACGCAGTATTTT.